This TCR beta chain was recovered during a study of CD8 T cells in Susac syndrome. General study findings and limits: As the study acknowledged, the number of individuals who were part of its TCR sequencing and HLA analysis was relatively small.

Random hexamers were used to reverse transcribe roughly 0.45 to 1 ug of RNA. TCR beta CDR3 was amplified by immunoSEQ multiplex PCR. This amplification extended across 54 Vbeta and 13 Jbeta segments. TCRdb independently ran MiXCR on the immunoSEQ multiplex PCR reads; one entry per CDR3 protein. The sample lists 300,000 or so distinct CDR3 sequences; about 90% were seen once. Turning to this clonotype: What it binds is unknown.

The V end was cut by 3 bases, the J end by 0 bases, with 12 bases between. CDR3 length: 16 amino acids. Germline V gives CDR1 SGHAT, CDR2 FQNNGV. TEMRA cells were enriched by FACS, while CD8+ and CD4+ T cells were obtained through a negative isolation that was performed magnetically. This rearrangement joins TRBV11-2 to TRBJ2-1; tentative D call: TRBD2 (6 bases). Sequenced sample: CD4+ T cells from PBMCs. The source is a human donor with multiple sclerosis. Written as DNA, the CDR3 is TGTGCCAGCAGCTTCGGCGGGGCAAGCTCCTACAATGAGCAGTTCTTC. Amino acid sequence: CASSFGGASSYNEQFF.